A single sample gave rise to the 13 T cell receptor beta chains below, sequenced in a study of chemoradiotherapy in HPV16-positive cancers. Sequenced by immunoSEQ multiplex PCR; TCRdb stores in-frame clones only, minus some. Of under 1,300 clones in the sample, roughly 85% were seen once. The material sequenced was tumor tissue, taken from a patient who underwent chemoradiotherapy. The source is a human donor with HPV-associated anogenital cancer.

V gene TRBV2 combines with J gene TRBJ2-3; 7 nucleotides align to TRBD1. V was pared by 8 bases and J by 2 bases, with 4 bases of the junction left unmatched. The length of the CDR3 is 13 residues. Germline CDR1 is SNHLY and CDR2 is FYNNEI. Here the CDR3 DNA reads TGTGCCAGCGGGACAGAAACCACAGATACGCAGTATTTT. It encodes CASGTETTDTQYF.

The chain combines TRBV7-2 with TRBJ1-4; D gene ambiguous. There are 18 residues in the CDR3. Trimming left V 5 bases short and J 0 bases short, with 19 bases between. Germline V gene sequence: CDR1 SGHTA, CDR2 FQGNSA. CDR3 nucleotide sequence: TGTGCCAGCAGCCTCCGACCAGTGGACCGTGCAACTAATGAAAAACTGTTTTTT. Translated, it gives CASSLRPVDRATNEKLFF. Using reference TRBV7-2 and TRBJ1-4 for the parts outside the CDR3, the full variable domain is GAGVSQSPSNKVTEKGKDVELRCDPISGHTALYWYRQSLGQGLEFLIYFQGNSAPDKSGLPSDRFSAERTGGSVSTLTIQRTQQEDSAVYLCASSLRPVDRATNEKLFFGSGTQLSVL.

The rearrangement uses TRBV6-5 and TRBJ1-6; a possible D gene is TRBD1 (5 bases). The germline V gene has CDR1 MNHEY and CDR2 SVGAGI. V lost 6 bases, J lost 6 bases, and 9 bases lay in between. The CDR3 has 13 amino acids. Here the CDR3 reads CASSLDSNSPLHF. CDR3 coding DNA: TGTGCCAGCAGCTTAGACAGTAATTCACCCCTCCACTTT.

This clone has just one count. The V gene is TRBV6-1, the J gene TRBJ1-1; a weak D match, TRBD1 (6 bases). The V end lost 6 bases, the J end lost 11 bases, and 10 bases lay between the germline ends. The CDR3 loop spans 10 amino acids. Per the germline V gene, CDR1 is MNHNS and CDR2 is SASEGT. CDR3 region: CASRGARAFF. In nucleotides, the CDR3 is TGTGCCAGCAGGGGGGCCCGGGCTTTCTTT.

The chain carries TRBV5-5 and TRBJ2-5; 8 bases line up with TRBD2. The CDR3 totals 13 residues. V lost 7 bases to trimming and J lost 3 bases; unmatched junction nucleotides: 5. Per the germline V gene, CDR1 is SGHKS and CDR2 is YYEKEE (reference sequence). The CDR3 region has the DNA TGTGCCAGCGGGGGACTAGTGGAAGAGACCCAGTACTTC. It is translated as CASGGLVEETQYF.

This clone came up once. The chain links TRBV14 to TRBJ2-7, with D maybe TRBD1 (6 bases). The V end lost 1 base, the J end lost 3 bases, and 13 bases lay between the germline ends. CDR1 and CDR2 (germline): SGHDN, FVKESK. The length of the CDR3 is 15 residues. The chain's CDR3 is CASSQAGQGIYEQYF. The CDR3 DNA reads TGTGCCAGCAGCCAAGCAGGGCAGGGGATCTACGAGCAGTACTTC.

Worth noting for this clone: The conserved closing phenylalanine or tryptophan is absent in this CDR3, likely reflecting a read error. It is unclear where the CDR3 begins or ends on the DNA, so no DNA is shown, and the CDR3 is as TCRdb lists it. The CDR3 sequence is CAISPIGTEAL. The genes are TRBV10-3 and TRBJ1-2; the table's D call, TRBD1, has no DNA check behind it. Both ends counted, the CDR3 spans 11 residues. Germline V lookup: CDR1 ENHRY, CDR2 SYGVKD.

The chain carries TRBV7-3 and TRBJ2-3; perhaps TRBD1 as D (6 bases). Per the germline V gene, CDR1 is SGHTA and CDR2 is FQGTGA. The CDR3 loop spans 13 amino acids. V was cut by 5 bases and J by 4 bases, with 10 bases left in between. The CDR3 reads CASSPGTSDTQYF. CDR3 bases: TGTGCCAGCAGCCCAGGGACATCAGATACGCAGTATTTT.

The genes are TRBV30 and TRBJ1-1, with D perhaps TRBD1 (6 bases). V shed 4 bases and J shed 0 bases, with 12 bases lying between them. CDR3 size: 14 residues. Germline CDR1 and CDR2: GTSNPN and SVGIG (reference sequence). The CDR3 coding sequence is TGTGCCTGGAATTTCGGACAGCTGAACACTGAAGCTTTCTTT. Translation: CAWNFGQLNTEAFF.

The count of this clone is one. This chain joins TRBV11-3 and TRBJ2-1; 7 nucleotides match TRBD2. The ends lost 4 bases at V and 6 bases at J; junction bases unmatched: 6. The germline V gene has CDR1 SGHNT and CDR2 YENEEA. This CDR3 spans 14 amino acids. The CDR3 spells CASSSGLDPNEQFF. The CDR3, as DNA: TGTGCCAGCAGCTCCGGACTAGATCCCAATGAGCAGTTCTTC.

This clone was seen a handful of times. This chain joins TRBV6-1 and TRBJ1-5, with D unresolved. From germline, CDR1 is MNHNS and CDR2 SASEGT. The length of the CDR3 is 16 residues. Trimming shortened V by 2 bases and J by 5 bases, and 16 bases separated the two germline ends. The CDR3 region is CASSEMVLASYQPQHF. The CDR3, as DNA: TGTGCCAGCAGTGAAATGGTCTTGGCGTCATATCAGCCCCAGCATTTT.

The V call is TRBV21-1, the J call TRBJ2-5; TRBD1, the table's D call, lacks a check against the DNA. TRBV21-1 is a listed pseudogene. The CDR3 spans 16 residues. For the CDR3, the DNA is TGTGCCAGCAGCACCCTACGGGACATAGCAAGGGAGACCCAGTACTTC. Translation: CASSTLRDIARETQYF.

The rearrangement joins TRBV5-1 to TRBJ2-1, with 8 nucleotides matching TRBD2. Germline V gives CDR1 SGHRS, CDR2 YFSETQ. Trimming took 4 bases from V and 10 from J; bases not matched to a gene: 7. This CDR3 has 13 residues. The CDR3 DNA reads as TGCGCCAGCAGCCCAGCGGGAGCGGGAGAGCAGTTCTTC. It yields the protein CASSPAGAGEQFF.